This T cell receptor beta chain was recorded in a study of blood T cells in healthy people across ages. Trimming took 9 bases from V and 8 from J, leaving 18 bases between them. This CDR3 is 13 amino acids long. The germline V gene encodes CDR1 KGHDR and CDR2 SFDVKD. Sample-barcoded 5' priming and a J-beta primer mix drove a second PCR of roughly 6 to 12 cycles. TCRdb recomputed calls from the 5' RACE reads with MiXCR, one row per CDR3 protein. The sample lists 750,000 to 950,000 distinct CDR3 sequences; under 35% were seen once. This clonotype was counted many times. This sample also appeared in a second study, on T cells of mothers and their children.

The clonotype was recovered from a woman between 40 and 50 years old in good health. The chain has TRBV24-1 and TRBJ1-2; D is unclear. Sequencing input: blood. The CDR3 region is CATLPAGLGGYTF. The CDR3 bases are TGTGCCACCCTACCGGCGGGCCTAGGGGGCTACACCTTC.